A selection of T cell receptor beta chains follows, all from one sample in a study of response to subunit inactivated influenza vaccine. TCRdb re-analysed the RT-PCR reads in MiXCR, keeping a single row per CDR3 protein. Among about 520,000 distinct CDR3 sequences, roughly 23% were seen once, and the ten largest hold over 1.5%. The sequencing here drew on CD4+ T cells sorted from PBMCs, taken approximately 5 days after vaccination. The receptors were gathered from a middle-aged man who received an inactivated influenza vaccine. CDR3s include the opening cysteine and the closing phenylalanine or tryptophan. A D gene is named only where the DNA matches it firmly. Expanded clones get a size class; other rows say once, few or many, or leave the size out.

TRBJ1-1	.	TRBV12-3/TRBV12-4	.	CASSLIRHEAFF	TGTGCCAGCAGTTTGATCAGACATGAAGCTTTCTTT
TRBJ1-5	few	TRBV7-8	.	CASSLRRAQPQHF	TGTGCCAGCAGCTTAAGGCGAGCTCAGCCCCAGCATTTT
TRBJ1-2	few	TRBV12-3/TRBV12-4	.	CASSPNYGGYGYTF	TGTGCCAGCAGTCCTAATTACGGAGGCTATGGCTACACCTTC
TRBJ1-3	few	TRBV27	.	CASSSLGPGGNTIYF	TGTGCCAGCAGTTCTCTCGGGCCAGGGGGAAACACCATATATTTT
TRBJ2-1	.	TRBV12-3/TRBV12-4	TRBD2	CASSSLAGQNEQFF	TGTGCCAGCAGTTCCTTAGCGGGGCAAAATGAGCAGTTCTTC
TRBJ2-2	few	TRBV15	TRBD1	CATSRGGHRGNTGELFF	TGTGCCACCAGCAGAGGAGGCCACAGGGGGAACACCGGGGAGCTGTTTTTT
TRBJ2-3	.	TRBV15	TRBD2	CATSRGTSGGSTDTQYF	TGTGCCACCAGCAGGGGGACTAGCGGGGGTAGCACAGATACGCAGTATTTT
TRBJ2-5	few	TRBV16	.	CASGQFSGTGETQYF	TGTGCCAGCGGACAATTTAGCGGGACAGGAGAGACCCAGTACTTC
TRBJ2-5	few	TRBV6-5	TRBD2	CASSYSLAGGRGETQYF	TGTGCCAGCAGTTATAGTCTAGCGGGAGGGAGGGGAGAGACCCAGTACTTC
TRBJ1-1	few	TRBV10-3	.	CATGNRNTEAFF	TGTGCCACGGGCAACAGGAACACTGAAGCTTTCTTT
TRBJ2-3	few	TRBV20-1	.	CSAGRTGTPTDTQYF	TGCAGTGCTGGGCGCACCGGGACACCTACCGATACGCAGTATTTT
TRBJ2-3	.	TRBV7-9	.	CASSLALAQPDTQYF	TGTGCCAGCAGCTTGGCGCTAGCCCAGCCAGATACGCAGTATTTT
TRBJ2-2	.	TRBV5-1	.	CASSSQGSPGELFF	TGCGCCAGCAGTTCGCAGGGGAGTCCCGGGGAGCTGTTTTTT
TRBJ1-2	few	TRBV12-3/TRBV12-4	.	CASSLIGVWGYTF	TGTGCCAGCAGTTTGATCGGGGTTTGGGGCTACACCTTC
TRBJ2-6	few	TRBV27	TRBD2	CASSLSLAGLRGANVLTF	TGTGCCAGCAGTTTATCGCTAGCGGGCCTAAGGGGGGCCAACGTCCTGACTTTC
TRBJ1-5	few	TRBV24-1	TRBD1	CATSDGQGNQPQHF	TGTGCCACCAGTGATGGACAGGGCAATCAGCCCCAGCATTTT
TRBJ1-5	.	TRBV12-3/TRBV12-4	.	CASSLAGFGQPQHF	TGTGCCAGCAGTTTAGCAGGGTTCGGTCAGCCCCAGCATTTT
TRBJ1-1	.	TRBV10-3	.	CAIGQQGGTEAFF	TGTGCCATCGGCCAACAGGGTGGCACTGAAGCTTTCTTT
TRBJ2-7	few	TRBV9	.	CASSSSPMPTYEQYF	TGTGCCAGCAGCTCGAGCCCAATGCCCACCTACGAGCAGTACTTC
TRBJ2-7	few	TRBV6-6	.	CASSYNGYEQYF	TGTGCCAGCAGTTACAACGGCTACGAGCAGTACTTC
TRBJ2-1	few	TRBV7-9	.	CASSWSLDEQFF	TGTGCCAGCAGCTGGAGTTTGGATGAGCAGTTCTTC
TRBJ1-2	few	TRBV6-6	.	CASSYPDPGGYTF	TGTGCCAGCAGTTACCCAGATCCGGGGGGCTACACCTTC
TRBJ2-2	few	TRBV6-2/TRBV6-3	TRBD1	CASSYLKQGARELFF	TGTGCCAGCAGTTATCTAAAGCAGGGGGCCCGGGAGCTGTTTTTT
TRBJ2-7	many	TRBV6-2/TRBV6-3	TRBD2	CASSYGRLADYEQYF	TGTGCCAGCAGTTACGGGAGACTAGCGGACTACGAGCAGTACTTC
TRBJ2-5	.	TRBV19	TRBD1	CASRKRQGARIEETQYF	TGTGCCAGTAGAAAACGACAGGGGGCCCGAATAGAAGAGACCCAGTACTTC
TRBJ2-5	.	TRBV20-1	.	CSARLRDQETQYF	TGCAGTGCTAGATTGCGGGACCAAGAGACCCAGTACTTC
TRBJ2-7	.	TRBV15	.	CATSRVVGEQYF	TGTGCCACCAGCAGAGTGGTCGGCGAGCAGTACTTC
TRBJ2-3	.	TRBV4-1	.	CASSQGPTSTDTQYF	TGCGCCAGCAGCCAAGGCCCAACTAGCACAGATACGCAGTATTTT
TRBJ2-3	.	TRBV20-1	TRBD2	CSARTQGLAGSTDTQYF	TGCAGTGCTAGAACACAGGGACTAGCGGGGTCCACAGATACGCAGTATTTT
TRBJ2-3	.	TRBV20-1	.	CSARGGDTSTDTQYF	TGCAGTGCTAGAGGCGGGGATACTAGCACAGATACGCAGTATTTT
TRBJ2-2	few	TRBV25-1	.	CASGGPGTGELFF	TGTGCCAGCGGGGGGCCAGGTACCGGGGAGCTGTTTTTT
TRBJ2-5	many	TRBV12-3/TRBV12-4	.	CASSSGPQGLAQYF	TGTGCCAGCAGCTCCGGCCCTCAAGGGTTGGCCCAGTACTTC
TRBJ2-3	.	TRBV29-1	.	CSGGTGTSSTDTQYF	TGCAGTGGGGGAACCGGGACCTCTAGCACAGATACGCAGTATTTT
TRBJ2-5	.	TRBV7-2	.	CASSSMGGAETQYF	TGTGCCAGCAGCTCGATGGGGGGCGCCGAGACCCAGTACTTC